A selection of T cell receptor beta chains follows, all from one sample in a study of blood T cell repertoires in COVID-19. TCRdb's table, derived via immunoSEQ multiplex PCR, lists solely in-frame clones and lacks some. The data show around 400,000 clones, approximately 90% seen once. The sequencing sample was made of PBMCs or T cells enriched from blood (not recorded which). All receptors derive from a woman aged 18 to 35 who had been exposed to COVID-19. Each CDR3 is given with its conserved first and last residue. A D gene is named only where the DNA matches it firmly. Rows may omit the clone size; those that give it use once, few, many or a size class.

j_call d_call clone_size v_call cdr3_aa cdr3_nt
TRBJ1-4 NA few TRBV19 CASSIEKLLREVEKLFF TGTGCCAGTAGTATCGAAAAGTTGTTGAGGGAGGTTGAAAAACTGTTTTTT
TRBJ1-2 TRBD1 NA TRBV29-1 CSVPGQGGEDYGYTF TGCAGCGTTCCGGGACAGGGCGGAGAGGACTATGGCTACACCTTC
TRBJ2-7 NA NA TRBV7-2 CASSFGLAFDEQYF TGTGCCAGCAGCTTCGGCCTAGCTTTCGACGAGCAGTACTTC
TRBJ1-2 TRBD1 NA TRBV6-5 CASSYRDRDGYTF TGTGCCAGCAGTTACCGCGACAGGGATGGCTACACCTTC
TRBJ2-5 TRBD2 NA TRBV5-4 CASSLNAGGLETQYF TGTGCCAGCAGCTTAAACGCGGGGGGACTGGAGACCCAGTACTTC
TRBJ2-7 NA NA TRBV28 CASPNIRGEQYF TGTGCCAGCCCTAACATCAGGGGCGAGCAGTACTTC
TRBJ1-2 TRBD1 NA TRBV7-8 CASSPDRNGYTF TGTGCCAGCAGCCCGGACAGGAATGGCTACACCTTC
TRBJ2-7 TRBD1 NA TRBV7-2 CASSGRGQGIYEQYF TGTGCCAGCAGCGGTCGGGGACAGGGGATCTACGAGCAGTACTTC
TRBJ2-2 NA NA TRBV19 CASKRTGELFF TGTGCCAGTAAGCGGACCGGGGAGCTGTTTTTT
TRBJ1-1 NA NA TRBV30 CAWSGGLEGKERNTEAFF TGTGCCTGGAGTGGGGGTTTGGAGGGTAAGGAAAGGAACACTGAAGCTTTCTTT
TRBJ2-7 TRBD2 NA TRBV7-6 CASSPSGVAGVQYF TGTGCCAGCAGCCCCTCCGGGGTAGCGGGAGTGCAGTACTTC
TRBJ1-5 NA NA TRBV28 CASSLDRSNQPQHF TGTGCCAGCAGTCTAGACAGGAGCAATCAGCCCCAGCATTTT
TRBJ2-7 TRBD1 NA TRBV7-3 CASSLSQGVGYEQYF TGTGCCAGCAGCTTGTCACAGGGGGTGGGGTACGAGCAGTACTTC
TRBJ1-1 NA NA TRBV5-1 CASSLAPDTEAFF TGCGCCAGCAGCTTGGCCCCGGACACTGAAGCTTTCTTT
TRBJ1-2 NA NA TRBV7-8 CASSLLGEESPYGYTF TGTGCCAGCAGCTTATTGGGCGAAGAATCTCCCTATGGCTACACCTTC
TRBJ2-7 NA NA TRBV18 CASSANRDPPWEQYF TGTGCCAGCTCGGCGAACAGGGATCCCCCCTGGGAGCAGTACTTC